These 13 T cell receptor beta chains were all obtained from the same sample, sequenced in a study of cytomegalovirus exposure and HLA in healthy donors. Researchers ran the PCR with 60 Vbeta and 13 Jbeta primers. TCRdb's table, derived via immunoSEQ multiplex PCR, lists solely in-frame clones and lacks some. This sample's table reports 65,000 to 85,000 clones. What was sequenced was PBMCs. All receptors come from a female donor in good health and CMV-seropositive.

The CDR3 bases are TGTGCCAGCCTTAGGGACAGGGGGGCCTACGAGCAGTACTTC. As protein: CASLRDRGAYEQYF. This chain joins TRBV7-2 and TRBJ2-7, with 11 bases identical to TRBD1. The CDR3 has 14 amino acids. CDR1 is SGHTA, CDR2 FQGNSA, per germline. J was trimmed by 2 bases and V by 8 bases; bases with no gene match: 5.

The rearrangement joins TRBV18 to TRBJ2-3; no firm D call. V was pared by 6 bases and J by 3 bases, with 10 bases between. Germline V gene lookup returns CDR1 KGHSH and CDR2 LQKENI. CDR3 size: 13 residues. CDR3 amino acids: CASSEAGTDTQYF. As DNA, the CDR3 is TGTGCCAGCTCCGAGGCTGGGACAGATACGCAGTATTTT.

This chain connects TRBV7-9 to TRBJ1-4, with a possible D match to TRBD1 (5 bases). Germline-derived CDR1 and CDR2 are SEHNR and FQNEAQ (reference sequence). Trimming shortened V by 0 bases and J by 10 bases, and 12 bases separated the two germline ends. This CDR3 contains 14 residues. CDR3: CASSLADTRVKLFF. Written as DNA, the CDR3 is TGTGCCAGCAGCTTAGCGGACACAAGGGTAAAACTGTTTTTT.

This chain uses TRBV28 with TRBJ1-1, with TRBD1 matching over 11 bases. Germline CDR1 and CDR2: MDHEN and SYDVKM. The length of the CDR3 is 14 residues. V was clipped by 8 bases and J by 6 bases; unmatched bases: 8. CDR3 protein: CASLSPGQGAEAFF. The CDR3 DNA reads TGTGCCAGCCTCTCCCCGGGACAGGGGGCTGAAGCTTTCTTT.

The chain couples TRBV6-5 to TRBJ1-2; D remains unclear. The CDR3 sequence is 14 residues long. Germline V gene lookup returns CDR1 MNHEY and CDR2 SVGAGI. The V and J ends lost 4 bases and 8 bases respectively, with 17 bases between them. As DNA, the CDR3 is TGTGCCAGCAGTTCGCTAAAGCCTGGAGGGGGCTACACCTTC. Amino acid sequence: CASSSLKPGGGYTF.

The V gene is TRBV19, the J gene TRBJ2-5; TRBD1 matches 8 bases. The CDR3 is 15 amino acids. Germline CDR1 reads LNHDA; CDR2 reads SQIVND (reference sequence). J gave up 4 bases and V 5 bases, and 9 bases lay outside the gene matches. The CDR3 reads CASSPQVTGAETQYF. The CDR3 DNA sequence: TGTGCCAGTAGTCCTCAGGTGACAGGGGCAGAGACCCAGTACTTC.

About this clone: The same CDR3 also results from other DNA sequences found in this sample. V usage is TRBV30 and J usage is TRBJ2-5; tentatively, D is TRBD1 (6 bases). The CDR3 is 16 amino acids. CDR1 is GTSNPN and CDR2 is SVGIG in the germline V gene (reference sequence). V lost 2 bases, J lost 6 bases, and 22 bases lay in between. The CDR3: CAWSTTGLRGEKTQYF. CDR3 in DNA: TGTGCCTGGAGTACCACAGGGCTACGAGGGGAGAAGACCCAGTACTTC. The full variable domain, completed using reference TRBV30 and TRBJ2-5, is SQTIHQWPATLVQPVGSPLSLECTVEGTSNPNLYWYRQAAGRGLQLLFYSVGIGQISSEVPQNLSASRPQDRQFILSSKKLLLSDSGFYLCAWSTTGLRGEKTQYFGPGTRLLVL.

This rearrangement joins TRBV18 to TRBJ2-1; 16 positions agree with TRBD2. This CDR3 is built from 17 residues. Germline V gives CDR1 KGHSH, CDR2 LQKENI. The J segment lost 9 bases and the V segment lost 1 base, leaving 6 bases of the junction unmatched. In DNA form, the CDR3 reads TGTGCCAGCTCACCACGAGGGACTAGCGGGGGGGCAGGTGAGCAGTTCTTC. Translation gives CASSPRGTSGGAGEQFF.

This rearrangement joins TRBV5-4 to TRBJ1-2, with 7 positions matching TRBD1. V was pared by 0 bases and J by 4 bases, with 6 bases of the junction left unmatched. The CDR3 extends over 15 amino acids. Per the germline V gene, CDR1 is SGHNT and CDR2 is YYREEE (reference sequence). This chain's CDR3 is CASSLGAGGFYGYTF. The DNA of the CDR3 is TGTGCCAGCAGCTTGGGGGCAGGGGGTTTCTATGGCTACACCTTC.

V usage is TRBV4-2 and J usage is TRBJ2-1, with D hard to call. The CDR3 totals 12 residues. V shed 0 bases and J shed 9 bases, with 6 bases lying between them. Germline V gene data show CDR1 as LGHNA and CDR2 as YNFKEQ. The CDR3, as DNA: TGTGCCAGCAGCCAAGATACGGGTGAGCAGTTCTTC. Translated: CASSQDTGEQFF.

The V call is TRBV4-3, the J call TRBJ1-4; 7 bases map to TRBD1. J was trimmed by 8 bases and V by 4 bases; bases with no gene match: 7. The CDR3 covers 14 residues. Germline-derived CDR1 and CDR2 are LGHNA and YSLEER. CDR3 in amino acids: CASSPTGLREKLFF. The CDR3 nucleotides read TGCGCCAGCAGCCCGACAGGGTTAAGGGAAAAACTGTTTTTT.

The chain couples TRBV15 to TRBJ1-1; 11 bases match TRBD1. CDR1 LNHNV and CDR2 YYDKDF come from the germline V gene (reference sequence). The CDR3 contains 18 residues. Losses at the gene ends were 0 bases for V and 2 bases for J; bases not matched to a gene: 8. The CDR3 here is CATSRDGGWTGGNTEAFF. Written as DNA, the CDR3 is TGTGCCACCAGCAGAGATGGGGGGTGGACAGGGGGCAACACTGAAGCTTTCTTT. The full variable domain, in which reference TRBV15 and TRBJ1-1 provide the parts outside the CDR3, is DAMVIQNPRYQVTQFGKPVTLSCSQTLNHNVMYWYQQKSSQAPKLLFHYYDKDFNNEADTPDNFQSRRPNTSFCFLDIRSPGLGDTAMYLCATSRDGGWTGGNTEAFFGQGTRLTVV.

V usage is TRBV6-4 and J usage is TRBJ1-5; D is ambiguous. CDR3 size: 17 residues. Germline loops: CDR1 MRHNA, CDR2 SNTAGT. With 5 bases removed from V and 0 bases from J, the gap between germline ends came to 17 bases. The CDR3: CASSPRFDYYSNQPQHF. The CDR3 coding sequence is TGTGCCAGCAGTCCCAGGTTTGATTATTATAGCAATCAGCCCCAGCATTTT.